Below, 7 T cell receptor beta chains from the same sample are listed, as sequenced in a study of graft-versus-host responses after intestinal transplantation. Antigens of these TCRs are unknown. Sequencing used immunoSEQ multiplex PCR; TCRdb keeps in-frame clones, though not all of them. The sample carries 85,000 to 110,000 clones, 90% to 95% recorded once. The sample in question was unstimulated CD8+ T cells sorted from spleen or lymph node cells, obtained before intestinal transplant. The receptors here all came from a human donor who received an intestinal transplant.

The CDR3 loop reads CSAPTGEAFF. CDR3 sequence (DNA): TGCAGTGCCCCGACGGGTGAAGCTTTCTTT. V and J are TRBV20-1 and TRBJ1-1; D remains unclear. The germline CDR1 and CDR2 sequences are DFQATT and SNEGSKA (reference sequence). V shed 6 bases and J shed 7 bases, with 9 bases lying between them. The CDR3 has 10 residues.

The rearrangement uses TRBV6-5 and TRBJ1-4; D is unresolved. Deletions cut 2 bases from V and 0 bases from J, with 10 bases between. Germline CDR1 MNHEY, CDR2 SVGAGI. This CDR3 comprises 16 residues. DNA of the CDR3: TGTGCCAGCAGTTACACCCGACACGCAACTAATGAAAAACTGTTTTTT. It translates to CASSYTRHATNEKLFF.

V usage is TRBV5-6 and J usage is TRBJ1-2; D unresolved. Germline V CDR1 and CDR2: SGHDT, YYEEEE. V was shortened by 5 bases and J by 7 bases, with 12 bases between the two germline ends. This CDR3 comprises 12 residues. CDR3 loop: CASRDGVLGYTF. The CDR3 bases are TGTGCCAGCAGGGACGGGGTGCTTGGCTACACCTTC.

The rearrangement links TRBV19 to TRBJ1-5, with no clear D. The CDR3 runs 15 residues. Trimming removed 3 bases from V and 2 bases from J, with 11 bases in between. Per germline, CDR1 LNHDA and CDR2 SQIVND (reference sequence). CDR3 sequence (DNA): TGTGCCAGTAGTATGATGGGGATCGGCAATCAGCCCCAGCATTTT. It is translated as CASSMMGIGNQPQHF.

This clone was found a few times. The genes are TRBV19 and TRBJ2-1; perhaps TRBD2 as D (5 bases). The CDR3 is made up of 15 amino acids. Germline-derived CDR1 and CDR2 are LNHDA and SQIVND (reference sequence). Deletions cut 5 bases from V and 9 bases from J, with 20 bases between. CDR3 sequence: CASSAPFQEDGEQFF. CDR3 DNA sequence: TGTGCCAGTAGTGCGCCATTTCAGGAGGATGGTGAGCAGTTCTTC. Based on the CDR3 plus reference TRBV19 and TRBJ2-1, the full variable domain is DGGITQSPKYLFRKEGQNVTLSCEQNLNHDAMYWYRQDPGQGLRLIYYSQIVNDFQKGDIAEGYSVSREKKESFPLTVTSAQKNPTAFYLCASSAPFQEDGEQFFGPGTRLTVL.

The chain uses TRBV6-1 and TRBJ2-7; D is ambiguous. V lost 6 bases and J lost 3, with 15 bases in between. The germline V gene has CDR1 MNHNS and CDR2 SASEGT. CDR3 size: 14 residues. CDR3: CASRLQRLNYEQYF. In nucleotides, the CDR3 is TGTGCCAGCAGGTTACAGAGACTGAACTACGAGCAGTACTTC.

The chain couples TRBV27 to TRBJ2-1; possibly TRBD1 or TRBD2 for D (5 bases each). Germline-derived CDR1 and CDR2 are MNHEY and SMNVEV (reference sequence). The V gene lost 5 bases and the J gene lost 4 bases, with 21 bases spanning the gap. This CDR3 region has 17 residues. The CDR3 bases are TGTGCCAGCAGTCCTCGGGTGTTGGGAGAGGGGTACAATGAGCAGTTCTTC. Protein product: CASSPRVLGEGYNEQFF.